The T cell receptor (beta chain) under discussion was sequenced for a study of cytomegalovirus exposure and HLA in healthy donors. Note on this clone: The antigen is not known.

V lost 1 base to trimming and J lost 0 bases, with 14 bases between them. Germline assignment: CDR1 SGHTA and CDR2 FQGNSA. This CDR3 is built from 17 residues. PCR used 60 Vbeta primers and 13 Jbeta primers. TCRdb's copy holds only in-frame clones and misses some; the assay was immunoSEQ multiplex PCR. This repertoire shows fewer than 200,000 clones, more than 75% found once; its top ten account for about 2%. Whole-study results and caveats: Later work found that TCR association rates differed between HLA loci; DRB1 had the most and HLA-C the fewest. Most TCR sequences were rare, but some public TCRs occurred in many donors.

Sequenced: PBMCs. The TCR sequence derives from a man younger than 35 in good health and CMV-seropositive. J is TRBJ2-3 and V is TRBV7-2; D is ambiguous. CDR3 amino acids: CASSLVVGRLSTDTQYF. CDR3 coding DNA: TGTGCCAGCAGCTTAGTCGTCGGCAGGTTGAGCACAGATACGCAGTATTTT.